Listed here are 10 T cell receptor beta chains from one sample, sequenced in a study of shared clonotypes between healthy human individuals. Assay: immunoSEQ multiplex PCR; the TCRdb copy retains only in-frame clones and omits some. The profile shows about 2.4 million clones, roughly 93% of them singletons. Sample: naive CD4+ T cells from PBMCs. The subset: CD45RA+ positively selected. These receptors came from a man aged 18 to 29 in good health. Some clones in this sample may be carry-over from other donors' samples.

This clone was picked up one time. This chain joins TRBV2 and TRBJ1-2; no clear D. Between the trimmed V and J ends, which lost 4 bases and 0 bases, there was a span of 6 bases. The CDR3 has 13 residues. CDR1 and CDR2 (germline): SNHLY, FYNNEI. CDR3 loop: CASSARTNYGYTF. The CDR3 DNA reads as TGTGCCAGCAGTGCGAGAACTAACTATGGCTACACCTTC.

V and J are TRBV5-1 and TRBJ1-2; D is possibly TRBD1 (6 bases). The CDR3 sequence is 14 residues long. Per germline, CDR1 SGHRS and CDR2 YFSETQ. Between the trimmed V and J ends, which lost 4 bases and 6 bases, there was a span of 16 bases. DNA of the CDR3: TGCGCCAGCAGCAGACAGGTTGGGGTGGATGGCTACACCTTC. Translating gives CASSRQVGVDGYTF.

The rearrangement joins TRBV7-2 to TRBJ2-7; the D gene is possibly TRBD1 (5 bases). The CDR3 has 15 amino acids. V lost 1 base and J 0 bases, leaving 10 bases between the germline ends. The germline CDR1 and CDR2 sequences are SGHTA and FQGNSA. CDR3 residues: CASSLVVDSSYEQYF. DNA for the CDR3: TGTGCCAGCAGCTTAGTGGTCGACAGCTCCTACGAGCAGTACTTC. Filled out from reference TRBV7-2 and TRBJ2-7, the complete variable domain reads GAGVSQSPSNKVTEKGKDVELRCDPISGHTALYWYRQSLGQGLEFLIYFQGNSAPDKSGLPSDRFSAERTGGSVSTLTIQRTQQEDSAVYLCASSLVVDSSYEQYFGPGTRLTVT.

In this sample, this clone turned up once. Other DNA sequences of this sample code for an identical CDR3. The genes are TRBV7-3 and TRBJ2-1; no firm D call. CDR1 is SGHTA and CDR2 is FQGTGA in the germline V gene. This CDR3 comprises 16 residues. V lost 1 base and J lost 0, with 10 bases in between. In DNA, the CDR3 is TGTGCCAGCAGCTTAAAGGGCGGTAGCTCCTACAATGAGCAGTTCTTC. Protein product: CASSLKGGSSYNEQFF.

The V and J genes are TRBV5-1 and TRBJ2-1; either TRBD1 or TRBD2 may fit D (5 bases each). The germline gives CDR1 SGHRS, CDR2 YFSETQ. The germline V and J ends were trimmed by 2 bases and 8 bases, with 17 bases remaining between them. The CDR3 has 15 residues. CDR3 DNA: TGCGCCAGCAGCTTCAGGGACCGAGGTTTCGATGAGCAGTTCTTC. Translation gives CASSFRDRGFDEQFF. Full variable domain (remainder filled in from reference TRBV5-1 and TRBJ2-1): KAGVTQTPRYLIKTRGQQVTLSCSPISGHRSVSWYQQTPGQGLQFLFEYFSETQRNKGNFPGRFSGRQFSNSRSEMNVSTLELGDSALYLCASSFRDRGFDEQFFGPGTRLTVL.

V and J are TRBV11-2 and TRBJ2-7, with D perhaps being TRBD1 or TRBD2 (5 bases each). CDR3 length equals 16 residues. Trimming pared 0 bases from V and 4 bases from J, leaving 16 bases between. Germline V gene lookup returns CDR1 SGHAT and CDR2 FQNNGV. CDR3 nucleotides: TGTGCCAGCAGCTTAGAGGGCAGAGTGGGACCTTACGAGCAGTACTTC. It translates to CASSLEGRVGPYEQYF.

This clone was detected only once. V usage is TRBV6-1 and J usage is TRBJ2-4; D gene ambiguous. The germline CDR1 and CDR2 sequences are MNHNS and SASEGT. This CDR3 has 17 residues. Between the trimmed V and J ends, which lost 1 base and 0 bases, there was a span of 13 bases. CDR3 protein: CASSEGWARLAKNIQYF. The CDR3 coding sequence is TGTGCCAGCAGTGAAGGGTGGGCCCGACTAGCCAAAAACATTCAGTACTTC.

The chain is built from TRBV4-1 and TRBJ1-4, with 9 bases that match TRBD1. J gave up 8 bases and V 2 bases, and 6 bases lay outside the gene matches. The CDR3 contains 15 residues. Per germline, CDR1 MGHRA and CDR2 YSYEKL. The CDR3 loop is CASSQPGQGREKLFF. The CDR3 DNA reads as TGCGCCAGCAGCCAACCGGGACAGGGACGGGAAAAACTGTTTTTT.

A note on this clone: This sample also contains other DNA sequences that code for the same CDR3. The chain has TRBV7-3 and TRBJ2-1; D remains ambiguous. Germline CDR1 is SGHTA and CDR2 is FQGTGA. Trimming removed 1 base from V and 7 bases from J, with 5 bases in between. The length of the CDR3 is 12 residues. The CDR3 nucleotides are TGTGCCAGCAGCTTAATAGGTAATGAGCAGTTCTTC. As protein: CASSLIGNEQFF.

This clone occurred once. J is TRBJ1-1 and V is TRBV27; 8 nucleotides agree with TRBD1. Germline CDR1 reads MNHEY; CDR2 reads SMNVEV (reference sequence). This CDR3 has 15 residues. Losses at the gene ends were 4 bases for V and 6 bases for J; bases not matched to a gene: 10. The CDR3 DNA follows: TGTGCCAGCAGTTCTTCAGGGGGCGCAGGCTCTGAAGCTTTCTTT. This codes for CASSSSGGAGSEAFF.